The 30 T cell receptor beta chains presented below share a single source sample, sequenced in a study of technical replicates of blood from a few donors. Clones were read by immunoSEQ multiplex PCR, and TCRdb kept only the in-frame ones, dropping some. This table holds about 67,000 clones, 98% found once. Sequencing was done on a sample of T cells isolated from PBMCs. The source of these receptors is a human donor in good health.

A single count supports this clone. The chain links TRBV7-3 to TRBJ1-5; D gene uncertain. This CDR3 has 16 amino acids. CDR1 SGHTA and CDR2 FQGTGA come from the germline V gene. Trimming took off 3 bases at V and 1 base at J, with 13 bases between the two ends. The CDR3 nucleotides read TGTGCCAGCAGCTTGCCGGGTGGTATGAGCAATCAGCCCCAGCATTTT. Translation gives CASSLPGGMSNQPQHF.

V is TRBV7-9 and J is TRBJ1-1; no reliable D call. V lost 2 bases, J lost 0 bases, and 7 bases lay in between. The CDR3 extends over 14 amino acids. Germline-derived CDR1 and CDR2 are SEHNR and FQNEAQ (reference sequence). The CDR3 sequence is CASSLLTLNTEAFF. The CDR3 region has the DNA TGTGCCAGCAGCTTATTGACACTGAACACTGAAGCTTTCTTT.

This chain joins TRBV11-2 and TRBJ1-1, with D possibly matching TRBD1 (6 bases). The germline gives CDR1 SGHAT, CDR2 FQNNGV. V was cut by 6 bases and J by 1 base, with 9 bases left in between. The CDR3 has 13 residues. The CDR3 DNA is TGTGCCAGCAGGGCACAGGGGAACACTGAAGCTTTCTTT. This sequence encodes CASRAQGNTEAFF.

The chain couples TRBV29-1 to TRBJ2-7; 7 bases align to TRBD1. There are 16 residues in the CDR3. The V gene end was trimmed by 4 bases and the J gene end by 0 bases; junction bases not matched to a gene: 12. Germline lookup yields CDR1 SQVTM and CDR2 ANQGSEA. CDR3 sequence (DNA): TGCAGCGTTGTTTCCCCGGACAGGATCAACTCCTACGAGCAGTACTTC. Residues: CSVVSPDRINSYEQYF.

This chain's CDR3 is CASSFSKTSGSSYEQYF. The DNA for the CDR3 is TGCGCCAGCAGCTTCTCCAAAACTAGCGGAAGCTCCTACGAGCAGTACTTC. The J gene is TRBJ2-7, the V gene TRBV5-1, with TRBD2 identical over 8 bases. Germline V gene data show CDR1 as SGHRS and CDR2 as YFSETQ. Trimming cost V 2 bases and J 0 bases; bases outside gene matches: 10. The CDR3 runs 17 residues.

The rearrangement links TRBV19 to TRBJ1-2, with 7 bases matching TRBD1. This CDR3 comprises 17 residues. J gave up 0 bases and V 0 bases, and 7 bases lay outside the gene matches. Germline V CDR1 and CDR2: LNHDA, SQIVND (reference sequence). The CDR3 bases are TGTGCCAGTAGTATAGATTACGGGACAGCGGCTAACTATGGCTACACCTTC. It yields the protein CASSIDYGTAANYGYTF.

This sequence joins TRBV5-8 and TRBJ1-5; D not certain. The germline V gene encodes CDR1 SGHTS and CDR2 YDEGEE. Trimming removed 0 bases at V and 0 bases at J, with 16 bases between. CDR3 length equals 18 residues. CDR3 bases: TGTGCCAGCAGCTTGGTTTTCCTCCCAGTAAATAGCAATCAGCCCCAGCATTTT. Residues: CASSLVFLPVNSNQPQHF.

The chain joins TRBV7-6 to TRBJ2-3; 8 bases are shared with TRBD2. CDR3 length: 17 amino acids. In germline, CDR1 is SGHVS, CDR2 FNYEAQ. Germline trimming cut 2 bases from V and 2 bases from J; bases unmatched to any gene: 9. The CDR3 here is CASSLTEVAGPTDTQYF. The CDR3 DNA follows: TGTGCCAGCAGCTTAACCGAGGTAGCGGGGCCCACAGATACGCAGTATTTT.

This clone was seen once. This chain joins TRBV2 and TRBJ2-7; TRBD1 agrees at 10 bases. Germline-derived CDR1 and CDR2 are SNHLY and FYNNEI. The CDR3 extends over 15 amino acids. The V segment lost 3 bases and the J segment 6 bases; nucleotides outside the gene matches: 8. CDR3 region: CASSDRQGASIEQYF. In DNA form, the CDR3 reads TGTGCCAGCAGTGACCGACAGGGGGCCTCTATCGAGCAGTACTTC.

This clone was observed a single time. The chain uses TRBV28 and TRBJ1-4, with a possible D match to TRBD1 (6 bases). The V gene lost 6 bases and the J gene lost 8 bases, with 16 bases spanning the gap. The germline V gene encodes CDR1 MDHEN and CDR2 SYDVKM. This CDR3 region has 14 residues. The CDR3 sequence: CASSTMTGREKLFF. As DNA, the CDR3 is TGTGCCAGCAGCACAATGACAGGCAGGGAAAAACTGTTTTTT.

Here the CDR3 reads CASSFPGSEEQFF. In nucleotides, the CDR3 is TGCGCCAGCAGCTTCCCGGGTAGTGAAGAGCAGTTCTTC. The chain combines TRBV5-1 with TRBJ2-1; D unclear. The CDR3 is 13 residues long. Germline lookup yields CDR1 SGHRS and CDR2 YFSETQ. V dropped 2 bases and J dropped 10 bases, with 13 bases sitting between them.

The genes are TRBV4-2 and TRBJ2-1; 12 bases align to TRBD2. Trimming cost V 1 base and J 4 bases; bases outside gene matches: 11. Germline CDR1 is LGHNA and CDR2 is YNFKEQ. The CDR3 is 19 residues long. CDR3 sequence (DNA): TGTGCCAGCAGCCAAGCGGGGGCTACTAGCGGGGGGTGGTACAATGAGCAGTTCTTC. The encoded protein is CASSQAGATSGGWYNEQFF.

The V call is TRBV5-1, the J call TRBJ2-7, with 8 bases aligning to TRBD1. The length of the CDR3 is 14 residues. V trimming: 4 bases; J trimming: 4 bases; junction bases outside the gene matches: 7. Germline CDR1 and CDR2: SGHRS and YFSETQ. The CDR3: CASSPTGVAYEQYF. The CDR3 DNA reads as TGCGCCAGCAGCCCGACAGGGGTGGCATACGAGCAGTACTTC. Full variable domain (outside the CDR3, taken from reference TRBV5-1 and TRBJ2-7): KAGVTQTPRYLIKTRGQQVTLSCSPISGHRSVSWYQQTPGQGLQFLFEYFSETQRNKGNFPGRFSGRQFSNSRSEMNVSTLELGDSALYLCASSPTGVAYEQYFGPGTRLTVT.

The chain joins TRBV5-6 to TRBJ2-2; 8 nucleotides align to TRBD1. The CDR3 is made up of 18 amino acids. Per the germline V gene, CDR1 is SGHDT and CDR2 is YYEEEE. Trimming cost V 2 bases and J 3 bases; bases outside gene matches: 12. Here the CDR3 DNA reads TGTGCCAGCAGCTTCGAGGACAGGGTCCCGTTAGACACCGGGGAGCTGTTTTTT. Translating it yields CASSFEDRVPLDTGELFF.

V is TRBV19 and J is TRBJ1-5; the match to TRBD1 covers 7 bases. The germline V gene has CDR1 LNHDA and CDR2 SQIVND (reference sequence). Trimming at V came to 6 bases and at J to 4 bases, leaving 9 bases not matched to a gene. The CDR3 sequence is 15 residues long. CDR3 DNA sequence: TGTGCCAGTAGCAGGGGGTCGCCCTGGAATCAGCCCCAGCATTTT. Translation: CASSRGSPWNQPQHF.

As concerns this clone: Germline is not matched at one junction end, which may reflect a read error. V is TRBV7-8 and J is TRBJ2-5, with D maybe TRBD1 (5 bases). The CDR3 covers 13 residues. CDR1 is SGHVS and CDR2 is FQNEAQ in the germline V gene. CDR3 residues: CASTLDSQETQYF. The CDR3, as DNA: TGTGCCAGCACCTTAGACAGTCAGGAGACCCAGTACTTC. Using reference TRBV7-8 and TRBJ2-5 for the parts outside the CDR3, the full variable domain is GAGVSQSPRYKVAKRGQDVALRCDPISGHVSLFWYQQALGQGPEFLTYFQNEAQLDKSGLPSDRFFAERPEGSVSTLKIQRTQQEDSAVYLCASTLDSQETQYFGPGTRLLVL.

The chain couples TRBV29-1 to TRBJ2-2; 8 positions match TRBD2. After removal of 2 bases from V and 6 bases from J, the junction contained 8 bases not matched to a gene. There are 15 residues in the CDR3. Germline V gives CDR1 SQVTM, CDR2 ANQGSEA. The CDR3 sequence: CSVELSGRGSGELFF. The CDR3 DNA reads as TGCAGCGTTGAATTAAGCGGGAGAGGATCCGGGGAGCTGTTTTTT.

J is TRBJ1-1 and V is TRBV29-1, with D uncertain. This CDR3 spans 12 amino acids. Germline V gene sequence: CDR1 SQVTM, CDR2 ANQGSEA. V lost 4 bases and J 1 base, leaving 7 bases between the germline ends. This CDR3 reads CSVGTPNTEAFF. CDR3 DNA sequence: TGCAGCGTTGGGACTCCGAACACTGAAGCTTTCTTT.

The rearrangement joins TRBV7-2 to TRBJ2-5; D possibly corresponds to TRBD1 (6 bases). Deletions cut 2 bases from V and 1 base from J, with 8 bases between. Germline V gives CDR1 SGHTA, CDR2 FQGNSA. The CDR3 has 14 residues. The CDR3 DNA follows: TGTGCCAGCAGCTTACTAGGGGGCCAAGAGACCCAGTACTTC. This codes for CASSLLGGQETQYF.

This chain joins TRBV6-5 and TRBJ1-2; 7 bases map to TRBD1. Germline V gene sequence: CDR1 MNHEY, CDR2 SVGAGI. With 6 bases clipped from V and 8 bases from J, the junction kept 6 bases outside the gene matches. This CDR3 comprises 12 residues. This CDR3 reads CASRKGARGYTF. For the CDR3, the DNA is TGTGCCAGCAGGAAGGGGGCCAGGGGCTACACCTTC.

CDR3 loop: CAAGPLVDEQFF. CDR3 nucleotide sequence: TGTGCCGCGGGTCCGCTTGTGGATGAGCAGTTCTTC. The chain joins TRBV19 to TRBJ2-1; TRBD2 is a possible D gene (5 bases). Trimming pared 11 bases from V and 8 bases from J, leaving 16 bases between. This CDR3 spans 12 amino acids. Per the germline V gene, CDR1 is LNHDA and CDR2 is SQIVND (reference sequence).

V is TRBV29-1 and J is TRBJ1-2, with 7 bases fitting TRBD1. V lost 7 bases, J lost 4 bases, and 9 bases stayed unmatched. The CDR3 loop spans 13 amino acids. Germline values: CDR1 SQVTM, CDR2 ANQGSEA. The chain's CDR3 is CSDAGQNSYGYTF. The CDR3 DNA reads as TGCAGCGACGCGGGACAGAATTCCTATGGCTACACCTTC.

The chain is built from TRBV5-1 and TRBJ2-3, with 7 bases that match TRBD1. The CDR3 spans 13 residues. Germline lookup yields CDR1 SGHRS and CDR2 YFSETQ. V lost 4 bases and J lost 5; bases outside the gene matches: 4. CDR3 DNA sequence: TGCGCCAGCAGCGTGTCAGGGGGAGATACGCAGTATTTT. It codes for CASSVSGGDTQYF.

CDR3 amino acids: CASSVDGTSTDTQYF. CDR3 sequence (DNA): TGTGCCAGCAGCGTAGACGGGACTAGCACAGATACGCAGTATTTT. This chain links TRBV9 with TRBJ2-3; D perhaps matches TRBD2 (6 bases). This CDR3 is 15 amino acids long. The ends were cut back, 0 bases at V and 0 bases at J, with 8 bases in the middle. Germline lookup yields CDR1 SGDLS and CDR2 YYNGEE.

This chain uses TRBV6-1 with TRBJ2-1; D is undetermined. From germline, CDR1 is MNHNS and CDR2 SASEGT. V was shortened by 6 bases and J by 12 bases, with 12 bases between the two germline ends. The CDR3 length is 11 residues. In DNA form, the CDR3 reads TGTGCCAGCAGCCCTAATATCGGGCAGTTCTTC. Translated, it gives CASSPNIGQFF.

This clone was seen once. The chain has TRBV9 and TRBJ1-2, with D perhaps matching TRBD1 (6 bases). Germline assignment: CDR1 SGDLS and CDR2 YYNGEE. V gave up 5 bases and J gave up 4 bases, with 21 bases separating them. This CDR3 has 16 amino acids. The CDR3 coding sequence is TGTGCCAGCAGTACCACCTCTAAGGGGGTCGTCTATGGCTACACCTTC. This codes for CASSTTSKGVVYGYTF.

The chain has TRBV5-1 and TRBJ1-1; no reliable D call. CDR1 SGHRS and CDR2 YFSETQ come from the germline V gene. The CDR3 spans 12 residues. With 5 bases removed from V and 6 bases from J, the gap between germline ends came to 11 bases. The CDR3 is CASRTLDSEAFF. In DNA form, the CDR3 reads TGCGCCAGCAGGACCCTGGACTCTGAAGCTTTCTTT.

The V call is TRBV28, the J call TRBJ2-7; tentatively, D is TRBD2 (6 bases). Trimming shortened V by 3 bases and J by 0 bases, and 27 bases separated the two germline ends. Germline CDR1 reads MDHEN; CDR2 reads SYDVKM. The length of the CDR3 is 20 residues. CDR3 in amino acids: CASSFGLRLDQGGNSYEQYF. Written as DNA, the CDR3 is TGTGCCAGCAGTTTCGGCCTGCGACTAGATCAAGGAGGTAACTCCTACGAGCAGTACTTC.

By sample share, this clone is medium-sized. The chain couples TRBV27 to TRBJ1-6, with TRBD1 as a possible D gene (5 bases). Germline V lookup: CDR1 MNHEY, CDR2 SMNVEV (reference sequence). The ends were cut back, 5 bases at V and 9 bases at J, with 14 bases in the middle. The CDR3 runs to 14 residues. CDR3 sequence: CASSPTGVPSPLHF. CDR3 bases: TGTGCCAGCAGTCCCACAGGCGTTCCTTCACCCCTCCACTTT.

CDR3 in DNA: TGTGCCAGCTCACCGCCGGGTAGAGCGACTAGCACAGATACGCAGTATTTT. It encodes CASSPPGRATSTDTQYF. The genes are TRBV18 and TRBJ2-3, with D uncertain. Germline loops: CDR1 KGHSH, CDR2 LQKENI. Trimming took off 3 bases at V and 0 bases at J, with 16 bases between the two ends. The length of the CDR3 is 17 residues.